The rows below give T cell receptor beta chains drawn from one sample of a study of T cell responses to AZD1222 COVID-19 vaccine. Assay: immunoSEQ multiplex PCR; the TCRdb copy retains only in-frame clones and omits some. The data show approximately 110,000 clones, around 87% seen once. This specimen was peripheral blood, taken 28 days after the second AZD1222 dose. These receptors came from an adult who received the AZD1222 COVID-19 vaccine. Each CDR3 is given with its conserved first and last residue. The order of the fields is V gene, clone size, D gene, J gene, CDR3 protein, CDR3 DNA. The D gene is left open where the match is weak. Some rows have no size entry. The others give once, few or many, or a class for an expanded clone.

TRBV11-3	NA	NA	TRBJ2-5	CASSLGRFEETQYF	TGTGCCAGCAGCTTAGGGCGGTTCGAAGAGACCCAGTACTTC
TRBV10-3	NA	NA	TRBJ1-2	CAITPSGDYGYTF	TGTGCCATCACTCCGAGCGGGGACTATGGCTACACCTTC
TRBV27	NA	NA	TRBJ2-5	CASSSSRGWETQYF	TGTGCCAGCAGTTCAAGTCGGGGCTGGGAGACCCAGTACTTC
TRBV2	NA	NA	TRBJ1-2	CARAQMTSGGYTF	TGTGCCAGGGCCCAAATGACGTCGGGAGGCTACACCTTC
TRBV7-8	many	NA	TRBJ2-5	CASSPARQETQYF	TGTGCCAGCAGCCCAGCCCGTCAAGAGACCCAGTACTTC
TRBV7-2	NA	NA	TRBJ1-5	CASRLDSGVQPQHF	TGTGCCAGCAGGTTAGACAGCGGTGTTCAGCCCCAGCATTTT
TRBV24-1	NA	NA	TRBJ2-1	CATSDRDFPRGLFGYNEQFF	TGTGCCACCAGTGACAGAGACTTTCCCCGTGGTCTGTTCGGCTACAATGAGCAGTTCTTC
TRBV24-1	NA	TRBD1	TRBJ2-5	CATSGTAGGQRVAETQYF	TGTGCCACCAGTGGGACAGCAGGGGGACAGAGAGTTGCGGAGACCCAGTACTTC
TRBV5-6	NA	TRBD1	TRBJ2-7	CASSFPGQGAYEQYF	TGTGCCAGCAGCTTTCCGGGACAGGGGGCCTACGAGCAGTACTTC
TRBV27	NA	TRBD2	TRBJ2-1	CASSFVAGVYNEQFF	TGTGCCAGCAGTTTCGTAGCGGGAGTTTACAATGAGCAGTTCTTC
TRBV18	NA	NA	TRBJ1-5	CASSASQGLMGNQPQHF	TGTGCCAGCTCAGCCTCACAGGGATTAATGGGCAATCAGCCCCAGCATTTT
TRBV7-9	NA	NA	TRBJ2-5	CASSSGQETQYF	TGTGCCAGCAGCTCAGGGCAAGAGACCCAGTACTTC
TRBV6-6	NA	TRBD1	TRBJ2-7	CASSYLRGTGVYEQYF	TGTGCCAGCAGTTACCTTAGGGGGACAGGAGTCTACGAGCAGTACTTC
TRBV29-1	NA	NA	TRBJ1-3	CSVLEGGRSGNTIYF	TGCAGCGTCCTCGAGGGGGGGAGATCTGGAAACACCATATATTTT
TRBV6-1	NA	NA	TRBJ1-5	CASSDREGQPQHF	TGTGCCAGCAGTGACAGGGAGGGTCAGCCCCAGCATTTT
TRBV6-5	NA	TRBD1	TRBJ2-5	CASSRQGAKTQYF	TGTGCCAGCAGTCGACAGGGGGCGAAGACCCAGTACTTC
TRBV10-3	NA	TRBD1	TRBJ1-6	CAISESGTGGNSPLHF	TGTGCCATCAGTGAGTCTGGGACAGGGGGAAATTCACCCCTCCACTTT
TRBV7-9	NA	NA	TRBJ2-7	CASSLGAGSVNEQYF	TGTGCCAGCAGCTTAGGGGCAGGGTCGGTCAACGAGCAGTACTTC
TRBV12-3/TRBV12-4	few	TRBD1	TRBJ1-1	CASRGQMNTEAFF	TGTGCCAGCAGGGGACAGATGAACACTGAAGCTTTCTTT
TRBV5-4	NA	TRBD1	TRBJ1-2	CASSLGGQGPLGYTF	TGTGCCAGCAGCTTAGGGGGACAGGGCCCTCTGGGCTACACCTTC
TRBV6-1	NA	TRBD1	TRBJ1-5	CASSEYLGQLNQPQHF	TGTGCCAGCAGTGAATATTTGGGACAGCTCAATCAGCCCCAGCATTTT
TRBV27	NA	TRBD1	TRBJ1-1	CASSSSDRKNTEAFF	TGTGCCAGCAGTTCATCGGACAGGAAGAACACTGAAGCTTTCTTT
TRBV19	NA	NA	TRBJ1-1	CASMVTVNTEAFF	TGTGCCAGTATGGTAACAGTGAACACTGAAGCTTTCTTT
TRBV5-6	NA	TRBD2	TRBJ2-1	CASSPGLAGVGEQFF	TGTGCCAGCAGCCCGGGACTAGCGGGAGTGGGTGAGCAGTTCTTC
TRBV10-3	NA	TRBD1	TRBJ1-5	CAIKGQGGQPQHF	TGTGCCATCAAGGGACAGGGGGGACAGCCCCAGCATTTT
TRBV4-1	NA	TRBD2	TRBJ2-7	CASSPLGTSGIAMYF	TGCGCCAGCAGCCCCCTAGGGACTAGCGGGATAGCTATGTACTTC
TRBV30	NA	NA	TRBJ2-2	CAWSGPQNTGELFF	TGTGCCTGGAGTGGACCCCAGAACACCGGGGAGCTGTTTTTT
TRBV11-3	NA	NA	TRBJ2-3	CASSLDGLRGSNTQYF	TGTGCCAGCAGCTTAGATGGCCTACGGGGTTCAAATACGCAGTATTTT
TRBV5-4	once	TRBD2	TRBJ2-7	CASSISGGVEQYF	TGTGCCAGCAGCATCAGCGGGGGGGTCGAGCAGTACTTC
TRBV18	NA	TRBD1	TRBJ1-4	CASSATGNEKLFF	TGTGCCAGCTCAGCGACAGGGAATGAAAAACTGTTTTTT
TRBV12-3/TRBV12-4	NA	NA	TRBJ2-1	CASSFVLDEQFF	TGTGCCAGCAGTTTTGTTTTGGATGAGCAGTTCTTC
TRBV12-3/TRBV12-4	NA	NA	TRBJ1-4	CASSSDSYEKLFF	TGTGCCAGCAGTTCCGACAGTTATGAAAAACTGTTTTTT
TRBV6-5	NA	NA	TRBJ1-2	CASTRKGVANYGYTF	TGTGCCAGCACCCGAAAGGGGGTAGCTAACTATGGCTACACCTTC
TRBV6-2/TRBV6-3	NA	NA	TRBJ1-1	CASSPTVMNTEAFF	TGTGCCAGCAGTCCGACAGTAATGAACACTGAAGCTTTCTTT
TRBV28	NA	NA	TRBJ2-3	CASSVWGNTDTQYF	TGTGCCAGCAGTGTTTGGGGGAACACAGATACGCAGTATTTT
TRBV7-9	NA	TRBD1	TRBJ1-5	CASSLYKGDRGNQPQHF	TGTGCCAGCAGCTTGTATAAGGGGGACAGGGGAAATCAGCCCCAGCATTTT
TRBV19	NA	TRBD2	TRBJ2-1	CASKRREGYNEQFF	TGTGCCAGTAAACGGCGGGAGGGGTATAATGAGCAGTTCTTC
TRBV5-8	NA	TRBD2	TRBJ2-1	CASRVSGRENEQFF	TGTGCCAGCAGGGTTAGCGGGAGGGAGAATGAGCAGTTCTTC
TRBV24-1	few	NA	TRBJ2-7	CAPTRKERFSYEQYF	TGTGCCCCCACCAGGAAGGAGCGGTTCTCCTACGAGCAGTACTTC
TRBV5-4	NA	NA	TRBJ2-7	CASSLAKVGTYEQYF	TGTGCCAGCAGCTTGGCCAAGGTGGGAACCTACGAGCAGTACTTC
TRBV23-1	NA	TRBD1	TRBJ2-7	CASSHLFARDRGSYEQYF	TGCGCCAGCAGTCATCTCTTCGCCCGGGACAGGGGTTCCTACGAGCAGTACTTC
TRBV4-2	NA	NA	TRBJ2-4	CASSQQGNGAKNIQYF	TGTGCCAGCAGCCAGCAGGGGAATGGGGCCAAAAACATTCAGTACTTC
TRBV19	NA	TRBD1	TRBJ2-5	CASSLWLGTGGRETQYF	TGTGCCAGTAGCCTCTGGTTGGGCACAGGGGGCAGAGAGACCCAGTACTTC